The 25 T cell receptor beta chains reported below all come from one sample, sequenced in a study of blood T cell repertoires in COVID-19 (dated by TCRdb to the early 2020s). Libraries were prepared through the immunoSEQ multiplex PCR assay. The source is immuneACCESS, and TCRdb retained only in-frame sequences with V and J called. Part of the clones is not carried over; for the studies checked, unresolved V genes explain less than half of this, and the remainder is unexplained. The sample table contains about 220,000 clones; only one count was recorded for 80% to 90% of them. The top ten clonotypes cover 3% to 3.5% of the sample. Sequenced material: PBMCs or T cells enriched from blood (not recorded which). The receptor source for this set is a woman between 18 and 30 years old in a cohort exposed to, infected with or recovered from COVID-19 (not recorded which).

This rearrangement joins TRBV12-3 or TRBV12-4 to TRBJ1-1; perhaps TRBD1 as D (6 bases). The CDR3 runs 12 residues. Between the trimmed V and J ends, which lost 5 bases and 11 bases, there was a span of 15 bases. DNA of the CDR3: TGTGCCAGCAGTCGAACAGGGCTCTACGCTTTCTTT. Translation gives CASSRTGLYAFF.

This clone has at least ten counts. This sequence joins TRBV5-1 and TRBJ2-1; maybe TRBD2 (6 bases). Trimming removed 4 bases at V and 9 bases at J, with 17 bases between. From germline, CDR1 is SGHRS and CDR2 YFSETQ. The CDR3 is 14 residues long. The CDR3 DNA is TGCGCCAGCAGCGCCCAAGACGGGGGAATTGAGCAGTTCTTC. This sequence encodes CASSAQDGGIEQFF.

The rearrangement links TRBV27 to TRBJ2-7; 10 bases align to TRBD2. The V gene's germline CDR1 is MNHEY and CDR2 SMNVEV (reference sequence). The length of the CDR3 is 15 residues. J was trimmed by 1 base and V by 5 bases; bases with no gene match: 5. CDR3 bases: TGTGCCAGCAGTGTCCTAGCGGGAGCTTCCTACGAGCAGTACTTC. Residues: CASSVLAGASYEQYF.

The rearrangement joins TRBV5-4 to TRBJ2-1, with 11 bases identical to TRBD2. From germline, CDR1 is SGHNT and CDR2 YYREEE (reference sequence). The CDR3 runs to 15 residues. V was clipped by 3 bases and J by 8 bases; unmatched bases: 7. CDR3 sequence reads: CASSYKTSGNYEQFF. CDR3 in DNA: TGTGCCAGCAGCTATAAGACTAGCGGGAACTATGAGCAGTTCTTC.

DNA of the CDR3: TGTGCCAGTAGTATCGGGGGATCAACTAACTATGGCTACACCTTC. As protein: CASSIGGSTNYGYTF. The chain recombines TRBV19 with TRBJ1-2; D possibly corresponds to TRBD1 (5 bases). From germline, CDR1 is LNHDA and CDR2 SQIVND (reference sequence). Deletions cut 3 bases from V and 0 bases from J, with 11 bases between. CDR3 size: 15 residues.

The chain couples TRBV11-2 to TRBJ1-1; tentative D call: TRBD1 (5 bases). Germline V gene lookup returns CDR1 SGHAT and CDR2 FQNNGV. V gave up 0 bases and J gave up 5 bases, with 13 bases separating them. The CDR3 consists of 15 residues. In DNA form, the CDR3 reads TGTGCCAGCAGCTTAGACAGCACTCGGGGGACTGAAGCTTTCTTT. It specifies CASSLDSTRGTEAFF.

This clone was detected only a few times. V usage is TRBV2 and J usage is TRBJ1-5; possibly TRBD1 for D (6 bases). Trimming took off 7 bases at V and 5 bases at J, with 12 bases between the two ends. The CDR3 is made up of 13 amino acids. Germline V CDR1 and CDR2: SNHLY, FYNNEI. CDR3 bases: TGTGCCAGCAAAACAGGGCCCTATCAGCCCCAGCATTTT. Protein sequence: CASKTGPYQPQHF.

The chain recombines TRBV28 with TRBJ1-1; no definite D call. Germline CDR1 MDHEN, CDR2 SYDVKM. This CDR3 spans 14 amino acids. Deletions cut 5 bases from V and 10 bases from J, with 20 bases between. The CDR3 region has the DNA TGTGCCAGCAGTCTCACTTTGACACGAAGATCAGCTTTCTTT. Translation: CASSLTLTRRSAFF.

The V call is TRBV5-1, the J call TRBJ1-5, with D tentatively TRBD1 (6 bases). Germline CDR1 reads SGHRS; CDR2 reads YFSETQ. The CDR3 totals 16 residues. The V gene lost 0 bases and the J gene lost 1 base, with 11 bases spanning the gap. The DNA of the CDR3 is TGCGCCAGCAGCTTGGGCCCACAGGGAAGCAATCAGCCCCAGCATTTT. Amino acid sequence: CASSLGPQGSNQPQHF.

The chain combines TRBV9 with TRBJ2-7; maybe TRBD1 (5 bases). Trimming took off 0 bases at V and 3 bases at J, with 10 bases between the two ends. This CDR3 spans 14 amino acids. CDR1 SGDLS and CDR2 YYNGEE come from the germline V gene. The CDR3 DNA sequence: TGTGCCAGCAGCGTAGCAGGGAAAGGCTACGAGCAGTACTTC. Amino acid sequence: CASSVAGKGYEQYF.

CDR3 amino acids: CASRIQAGETYEQYF. DNA of the CDR3: TGTGCCAGTAGAATACAGGCGGGAGAGACCTACGAGCAGTACTTC. J is TRBJ2-7 and V is TRBV19; 7 bases match TRBD2. This CDR3 has 15 amino acids. V dropped 6 bases and J dropped 2; count of bases not matched to a gene: 10. CDR1 is LNHDA, CDR2 SQIVND, per germline (reference sequence).

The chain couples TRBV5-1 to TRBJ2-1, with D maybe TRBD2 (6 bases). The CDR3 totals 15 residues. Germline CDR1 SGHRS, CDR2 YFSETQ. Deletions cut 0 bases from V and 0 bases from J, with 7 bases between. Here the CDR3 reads CASSLDGSSYNEQFF. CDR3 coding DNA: TGCGCCAGCAGCTTGGACGGGAGCTCCTACAATGAGCAGTTCTTC.

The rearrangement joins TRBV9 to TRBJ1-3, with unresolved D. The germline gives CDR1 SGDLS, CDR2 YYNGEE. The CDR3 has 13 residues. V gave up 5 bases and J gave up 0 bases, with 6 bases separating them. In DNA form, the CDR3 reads TGTGCCAGCAGGGCCCTCTCTGGAAACACCATATATTTT. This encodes CASRALSGNTIYF.

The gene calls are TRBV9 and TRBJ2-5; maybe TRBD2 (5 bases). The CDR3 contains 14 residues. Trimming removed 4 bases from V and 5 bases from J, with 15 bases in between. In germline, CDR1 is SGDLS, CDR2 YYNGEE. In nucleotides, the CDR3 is TGTGCCAGCAGCCCGAACCGGGGTGGGGAGACCCAGTACTTC. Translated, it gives CASSPNRGGETQYF.

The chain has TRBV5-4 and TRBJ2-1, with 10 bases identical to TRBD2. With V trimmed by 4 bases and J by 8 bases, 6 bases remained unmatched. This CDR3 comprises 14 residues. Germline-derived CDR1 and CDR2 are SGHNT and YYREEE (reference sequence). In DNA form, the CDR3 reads TGTGCCAGCAGCCCGGGACTAGCGTCAGATGAGCAGTTCTTC. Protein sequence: CASSPGLASDEQFF. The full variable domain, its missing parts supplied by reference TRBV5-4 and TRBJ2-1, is ETGVTQSPTHLIKTRGQQVTLRCSSQSGHNTVSWYQQALGQGPQFIFQYYREEENGRGNFPPRFSGLQFPNYSSELNVNALELDDSALYLCASSPGLASDEQFFGPGTRLTVL.

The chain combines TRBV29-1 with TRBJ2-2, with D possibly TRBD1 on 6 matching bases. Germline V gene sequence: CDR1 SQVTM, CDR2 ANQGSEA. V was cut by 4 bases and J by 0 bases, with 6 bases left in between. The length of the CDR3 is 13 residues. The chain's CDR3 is CSVGTANTGELFF. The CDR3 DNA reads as TGCAGCGTTGGGACAGCGAACACCGGGGAGCTGTTTTTT.

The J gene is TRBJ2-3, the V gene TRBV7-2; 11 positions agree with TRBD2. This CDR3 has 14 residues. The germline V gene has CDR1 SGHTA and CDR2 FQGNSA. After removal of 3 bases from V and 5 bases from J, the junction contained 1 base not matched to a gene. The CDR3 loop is CASSFGLAGDTQYF. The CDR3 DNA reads TGTGCCAGCAGCTTTGGACTAGCGGGAGATACGCAGTATTTT.

The CDR3 DNA follows: TGTGCCAGTAGTATAGAGGAGGGTATCGCGACCCAGTACTTC. Its protein is CASSIEEGIATQYF. The rearrangement links TRBV19 to TRBJ2-5; a possible D gene is TRBD2 (6 bases). Trimming cost V 0 bases and J 7 bases, with 12 bases left between them. The CDR3 extends over 14 amino acids. The V gene's germline CDR1 is LNHDA and CDR2 SQIVND (reference sequence).

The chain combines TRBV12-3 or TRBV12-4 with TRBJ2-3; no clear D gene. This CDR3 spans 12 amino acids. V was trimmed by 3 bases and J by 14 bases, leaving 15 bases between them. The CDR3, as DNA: TGTGCCAGCAGTTTTTCCCGGAGCTCATGGTATTTT. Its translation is CASSFSRSSWYF.

As DNA, the CDR3 is TGCGCCAGCAGTGCCGGGGGCCAAGAGACCCAGTACTTC. Translated, it gives CASSAGGQETQYF. The chain combines TRBV10-1 with TRBJ2-5; D might be TRBD2 (6 bases). Germline lookup yields CDR1 WNHNN and CDR2 SYGVQD (reference sequence). This CDR3 has 13 residues. The ends were cut back, 4 bases at V and 1 base at J, with 7 bases in the middle.

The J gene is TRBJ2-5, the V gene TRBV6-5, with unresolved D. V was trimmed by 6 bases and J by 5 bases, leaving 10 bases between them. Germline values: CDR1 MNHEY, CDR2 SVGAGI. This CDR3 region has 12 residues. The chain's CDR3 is CASRAGSETQYF. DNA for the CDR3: TGTGCCAGCAGGGCCGGGTCGGAGACCCAGTACTTC.

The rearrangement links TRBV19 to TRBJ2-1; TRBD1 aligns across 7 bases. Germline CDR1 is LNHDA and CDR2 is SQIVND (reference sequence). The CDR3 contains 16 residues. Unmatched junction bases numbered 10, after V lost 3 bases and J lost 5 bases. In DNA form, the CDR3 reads TGTGCCAGTAGTATCGACAGGGCCCCTCGGGACAATGAGCAGTTCTTC. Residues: CASSIDRAPRDNEQFF.

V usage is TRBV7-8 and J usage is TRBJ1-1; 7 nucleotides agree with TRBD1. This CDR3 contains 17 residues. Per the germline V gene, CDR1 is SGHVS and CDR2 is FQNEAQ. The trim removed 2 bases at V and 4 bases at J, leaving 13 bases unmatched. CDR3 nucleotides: TGTGCCAGCAGCTTAAACCCCTCGACAGGGTTGGGCACTGAAGCTTTCTTT. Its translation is CASSLNPSTGLGTEAFF. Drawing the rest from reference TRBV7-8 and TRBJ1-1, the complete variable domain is GAGVSQSPRYKVAKRGQDVALRCDPISGHVSLFWYQQALGQGPEFLTYFQNEAQLDKSGLPSDRFFAERPEGSVSTLKIQRTQQEDSAVYLCASSLNPSTGLGTEAFFGQGTRLTVV.

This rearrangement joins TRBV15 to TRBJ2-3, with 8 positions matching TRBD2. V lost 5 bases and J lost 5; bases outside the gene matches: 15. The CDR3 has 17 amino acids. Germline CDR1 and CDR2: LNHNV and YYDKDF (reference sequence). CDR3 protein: CATSGEVLAGRGDTQYF. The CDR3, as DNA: TGTGCCACCAGCGGGGAGGTGTTAGCGGGGAGGGGAGATACGCAGTATTTT.

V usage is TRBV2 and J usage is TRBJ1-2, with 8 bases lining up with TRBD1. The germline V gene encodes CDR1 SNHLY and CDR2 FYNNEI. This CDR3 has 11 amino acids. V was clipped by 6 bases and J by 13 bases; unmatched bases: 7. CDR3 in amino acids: CASRTKDRATF. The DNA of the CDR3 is TGTGCCAGCAGAACTAAGGACAGGGCCACCTTC.